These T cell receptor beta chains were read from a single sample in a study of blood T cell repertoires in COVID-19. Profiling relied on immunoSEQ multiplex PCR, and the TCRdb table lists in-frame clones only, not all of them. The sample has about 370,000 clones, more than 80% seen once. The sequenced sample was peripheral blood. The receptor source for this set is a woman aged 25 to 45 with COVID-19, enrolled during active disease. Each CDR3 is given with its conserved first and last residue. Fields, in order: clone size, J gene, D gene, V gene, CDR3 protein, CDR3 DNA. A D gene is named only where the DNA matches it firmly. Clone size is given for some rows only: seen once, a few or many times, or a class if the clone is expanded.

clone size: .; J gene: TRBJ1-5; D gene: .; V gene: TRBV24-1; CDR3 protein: CATSAWGPPQHF; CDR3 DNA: TGTGCCACCAGTGCATGGGGGCCGCCCCAGCATTTT
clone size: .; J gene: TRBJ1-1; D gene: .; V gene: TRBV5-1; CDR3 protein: CASSLGGPNTEAFF; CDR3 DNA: TGCGCCAGCAGCTTGGGAGGGCCGAACACTGAAGCTTTCTTT
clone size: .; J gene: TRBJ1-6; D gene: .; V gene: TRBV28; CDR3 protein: CASSQGHFQQSPLHF; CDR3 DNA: TGTGCCAGCAGTCAGGGACATTTTCAGCAATCACCCCTCCACTTT
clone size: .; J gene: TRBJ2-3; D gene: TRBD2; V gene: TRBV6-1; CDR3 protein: CASSARTSGVTDTQYF; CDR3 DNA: TGTGCCAGCAGTGCCCGGACTAGCGGGGTAACAGATACGCAGTATTTT
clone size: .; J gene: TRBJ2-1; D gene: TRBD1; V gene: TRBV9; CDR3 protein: CASSVATSGQGFGQFF; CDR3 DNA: TGTGCCAGCAGCGTAGCCACCTCGGGACAGGGGTTTGGGCAGTTCTTC
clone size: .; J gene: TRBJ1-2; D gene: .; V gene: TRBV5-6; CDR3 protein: CASSPLGDPVYGYTF; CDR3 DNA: TGTGCCAGCAGCCCCCTGGGAGACCCTGTCTATGGCTACACCTTC
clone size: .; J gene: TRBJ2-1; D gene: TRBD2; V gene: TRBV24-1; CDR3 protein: CATSDPIRREFNEQFF; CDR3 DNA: TGTGCCACCAGTGACCCGATCCGGCGGGAGTTCAATGAGCAGTTCTTC
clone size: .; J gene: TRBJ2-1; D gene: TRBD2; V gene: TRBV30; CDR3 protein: CAWEDLAGEAVSYNEQFF; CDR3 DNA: TGTGCCTGGGAGGACCTAGCGGGAGAGGCGGTCTCCTACAATGAGCAGTTCTTC
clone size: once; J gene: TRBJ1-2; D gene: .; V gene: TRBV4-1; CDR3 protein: CASSQEGQVRGYTF; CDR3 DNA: TGCGCCAGCAGCCAAGAGGGACAAGTAAGAGGCTACACCTTC
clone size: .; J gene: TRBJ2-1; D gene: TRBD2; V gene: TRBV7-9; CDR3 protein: CASSLDSGSYNEQFF; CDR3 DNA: TGTGCCAGCAGCTTAGATAGCGGGAGTTACAATGAGCAGTTCTTC
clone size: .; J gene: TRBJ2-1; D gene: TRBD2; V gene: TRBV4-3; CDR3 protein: CASSQGRVAGGNEQFF; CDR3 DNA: TGCGCCAGCAGCCAAGGACGGGTAGCGGGGGGAAATGAGCAGTTCTTC
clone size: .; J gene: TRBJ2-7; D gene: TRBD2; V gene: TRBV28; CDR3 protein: CASRPGLAGSYEQYF; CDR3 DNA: TGTGCCAGCAGACCCGGACTAGCGGGGTCCTACGAGCAGTACTTC
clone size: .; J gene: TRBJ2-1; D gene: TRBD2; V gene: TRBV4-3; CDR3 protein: CASSQGGLAGINEQFF; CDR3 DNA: TGCGCCAGCAGCCAAGGAGGACTAGCGGGAATCAATGAGCAGTTCTTC